This TCR beta chain was found in a study of blood T cell repertoires in COVID-19. Original analysis: Nucleated cell counts were estimated from reference gene primer amplification. Method: immunoSEQ multiplex PCR; TCRdb's copy keeps in-frame clones and lacks some. V, J and clone size derive from that table, while D and trimming were established from the DNA sequence. Here the sample spans about 240,000 clones, 70% to 90% being singletons. Material: peripheral blood. This receptor was obtained from a woman aged 40 to 49 who had recovered from COVID-19.

The CDR3 bases are TGTGCCAGCAGCTTGGGGGCCATTCAGTACTTC. This codes for CASSLGAIQYF. The rearrangement uses TRBV11-2 and TRBJ2-4, with D tentatively TRBD1 (6 bases). The length of the CDR3 is 11 residues. CDR1 SGHAT and CDR2 FQNNGV come from the germline V gene. V gave up 3 bases and J gave up 9 bases, with 6 bases separating them.